This T cell receptor (beta chain) emerged from a study of T-cell memory formation after mild COVID-19. MiXCR was run by TCRdb on the 5' RACE reads, yielding one entry per CDR3 protein. Found here are 80,000 to 95,000 distinct CDR3 sequences, 20% to 30% of them singletons; the top ten hold about 40%. The CDR3 covers 14 residues. In germline, CDR1 is ENHRY, CDR2 SYGVKD. Trimming cost V 6 bases and J 2 bases, with 11 bases left between them. Sequencing was done on a sample of PBMCs or a T cell subset sorted from them (not recorded which). The receptor's source is a man younger than 35 who had mild COVID-19 (a few samples of this study predate the infection). Cell type and time point are not known. V gene TRBV10-3 combines with J gene TRBJ2-1; the D is unclear. The CDR3 DNA is TGTGCCATCAGGGCGGAACAGACCTACAATGAGCAGTTCTTC. It specifies CAIRAEQTYNEQFF.